The clone carrying this T cell receptor (beta chain) was counted ten times or more. The germline V gene encodes CDR1 LNHDA and CDR2 SQIVND (reference sequence). The ends were cut back, 7 bases at V and 5 bases at J, with 8 bases in the middle. This CDR3 has 11 amino acids. This record comes from a study of T cell repertoires in cytomegalovirus infection. Whole-study context: Carrying CMV and the relevant HLA type showed in public TCR beta signatures.

TCRdb reanalysed the reads using MiXCR and keeps one entry per CDR3 protein. The table has around 330,000 distinct CDR3 sequences, roughly 15% seen once. This clonotype was sampled from a human donor in good health (CMV status not recorded). Some clones in this sample may be carry-over from other donors' samples. The chain carries TRBV19 and TRBJ2-5; D remains unclear. Input material: PBMCs. CDR3 nucleotides: TGTGCCAGTACTCTGGGCGAGACCCAGTACTTC. As protein: CASTLGETQYF. Full variable domain (remainder filled in from reference TRBV19 and TRBJ2-5): DGGITQSPKYLFRKEGQNVTLSCEQNLNHDAMYWYRQDPGQGLRLIYYSQIVNDFQKGDIAEGYSVSREKKESFPLTVTSAQKNPTAFYLCASTLGETQYFGPGTRLLVL.